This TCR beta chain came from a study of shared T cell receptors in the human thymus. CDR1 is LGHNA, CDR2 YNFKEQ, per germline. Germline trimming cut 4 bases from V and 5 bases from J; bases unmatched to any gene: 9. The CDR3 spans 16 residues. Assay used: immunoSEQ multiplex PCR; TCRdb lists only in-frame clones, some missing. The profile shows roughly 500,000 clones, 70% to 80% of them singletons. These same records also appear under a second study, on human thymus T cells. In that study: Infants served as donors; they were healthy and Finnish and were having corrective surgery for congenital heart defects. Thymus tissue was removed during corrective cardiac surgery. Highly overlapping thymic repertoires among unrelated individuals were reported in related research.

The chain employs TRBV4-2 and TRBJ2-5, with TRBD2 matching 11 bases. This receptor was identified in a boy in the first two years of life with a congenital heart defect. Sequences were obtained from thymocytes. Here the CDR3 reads CASSRTSGRGSETQYF. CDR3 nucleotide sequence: TGTGCCAGCAGCCGAACTAGCGGGAGAGGAAGTGAGACCCAGTACTTC.